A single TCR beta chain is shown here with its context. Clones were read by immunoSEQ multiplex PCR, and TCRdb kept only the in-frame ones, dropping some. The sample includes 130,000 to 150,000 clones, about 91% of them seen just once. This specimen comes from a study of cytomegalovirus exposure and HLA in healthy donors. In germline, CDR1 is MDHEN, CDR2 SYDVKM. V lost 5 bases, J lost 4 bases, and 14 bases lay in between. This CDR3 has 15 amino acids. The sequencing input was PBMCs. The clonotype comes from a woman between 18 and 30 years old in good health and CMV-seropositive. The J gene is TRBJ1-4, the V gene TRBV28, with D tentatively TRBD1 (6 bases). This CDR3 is CASSRPGVINEKLFF. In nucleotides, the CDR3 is TGTGCCAGCAGTAGACCAGGGGTGATTAATGAAAAACTGTTTTTT.